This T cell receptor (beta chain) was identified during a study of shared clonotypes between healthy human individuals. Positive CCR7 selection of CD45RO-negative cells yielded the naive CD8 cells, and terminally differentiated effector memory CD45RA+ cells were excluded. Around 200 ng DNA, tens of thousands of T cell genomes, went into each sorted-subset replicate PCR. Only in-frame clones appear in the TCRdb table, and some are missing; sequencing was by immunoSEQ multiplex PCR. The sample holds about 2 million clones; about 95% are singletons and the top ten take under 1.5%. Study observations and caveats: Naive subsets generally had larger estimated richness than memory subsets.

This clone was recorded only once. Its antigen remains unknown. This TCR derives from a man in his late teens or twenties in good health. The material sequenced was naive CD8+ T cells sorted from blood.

The CDR3 is CASSQDLPTSGDPNTGELFF. DNA for the CDR3: TGTGCCAGCAGCCAAGATCTCCCCACTAGCGGGGATCCGAACACCGGGGAGCTGTTTTTT. The V gene is TRBV14, the J gene TRBJ2-2; 10 nucleotides match TRBD2. Germline assignment: CDR1 SGHDN and CDR2 FVKESK. This CDR3 region has 20 residues. Germline trimming cut 0 bases from V and 0 bases from J; bases unmatched to any gene: 10.